This is a list of T cell receptor beta chains from one sample in a study of shared clonotypes between healthy human individuals. Sequencing used immunoSEQ multiplex PCR; TCRdb keeps in-frame clones, though not all of them. This table has roughly 590,000 clones, roughly 95% appearing once. The source material was naive CD8+ T cells sorted from blood. The source is a woman aged 25 to 39 in good health. The CDR3 runs from the conserved cysteine through the conserved F or W. A D gene is named only where the DNA matches it firmly. Size tells how often a clone was seen (once, few, many) or the class of an expanded clone, and some rows leave it out.

d_call j_call v_call clone_size cdr3_aa cdr3_nt
TRBD2 TRBJ2-1 TRBV4-2 - CASSQEVGLTSGGLRWQFF TGTGCCAGCAGCCAAGAAGTGGGGCTGACTAGCGGGGGCCTTAGATGGCAGTTCTTC
TRBD1 TRBJ2-7 TRBV30 once CAWSLWTGGSYEQYF TGTGCCTGGAGCCTATGGACAGGGGGCAGTTACGAGCAGTACTTC
- TRBJ2-3 TRBV7-9 - CASSPPRTDTDTQYF TGTGCCAGCAGCCCCCCTCGGACAGACACAGATACGCAGTATTTT
TRBD1 TRBJ2-4 TRBV5-1 - CASSTWTGGNIQYF TGCGCCAGCAGCACCTGGACAGGGGGAAACATTCAGTACTTC
- TRBJ1-1 TRBV30 - CAWSETGGITEAFF TGTGCCTGGAGTGAAACAGGCGGCATCACTGAAGCTTTCTTT
- TRBJ2-7 TRBV5-4 - CASSLEDTTSYEQYF TGTGCCAGCAGCTTAGAGGACACTACAAGCTACGAGCAGTACTTC
- TRBJ2-7 TRBV27 - CASSFGQPYEQYF TGTGCCAGCAGTTTTGGGCAGCCCTACGAGCAGTACTTC
TRBD2 TRBJ2-5 TRBV7-6 - CASSLRAGGGETQYF TGTGCCAGCAGCTTAAGAGCGGGAGGTGGTGAGACCCAGTACTTC
- TRBJ2-7 TRBV5-8 - CASSLDLARSSYEQYF TGTGCCAGCAGCTTGGATTTGGCCAGGAGCTCCTACGAGCAGTACTTC
- TRBJ1-2 TRBV9 - CASSVGQNYGYTF TGTGCCAGCAGCGTAGGACAGAACTATGGCTACACCTTC
- TRBJ2-1 TRBV13 - CASSGTGWNEQFF TGTGCCAGCAGCGGAACAGGGTGGAATGAGCAGTTCTTC
- TRBJ1-5 TRBV2 - CASSTGIWSEDQPQHF TGTGCCAGCAGTACGGGGATATGGTCGGAGGATCAGCCCCAGCATTTT
TRBD2 TRBJ2-7 TRBV28 - CASRGLGGRDLRSYEQYF TGTGCCAGCAGGGGCCTCGGCGGGAGGGATCTAAGGTCCTACGAGCAGTACTTC
- TRBJ1-5 TRBV28 - CASSFPTNQPQHF TGTGCCAGCAGTTTCCCGACCAATCAGCCCCAGCATTTT
TRBD2 TRBJ2-5 TRBV27 - CASSSLAGVVETQYF TGTGCCAGCAGTTCACTAGCGGGAGTGGTAGAGACCCAGTACTTC
TRBD2 TRBJ2-7 TRBV13 - CASSMGTSGRTEQYF TGTGCCAGCAGCATGGGGACTAGCGGGAGGACCGAGCAGTACTTC
- TRBJ2-5 TRBV11-2 - CASSPGAQETQYF TGTGCCAGCAGTCCGGGGGCCCAAGAGACCCAGTACTTC
- TRBJ1-1 TRBV9 few CASSVEDRTEAFF TGTGCCAGCAGCGTAGAAGACAGAACTGAAGCTTTCTTT
- TRBJ2-7 TRBV7-9 - CASSLDRDPTYEQYF TGTGCCAGCAGCCTCGACCGGGACCCGACCTACGAGCAGTACTTC
TRBD2 TRBJ2-7 TRBV10-2 - CASSAGGSPQPPRGAYEQYF TGCGCCAGCAGTGCGGGGGGAAGCCCCCAACCCCCAAGAGGGGCCTACGAGCAGTACTTC
- TRBJ2-7 TRBV7-9 - CASSLDVYEQYF TGTGCCAGCAGCCTCGACGTCTACGAGCAGTACTTC
- TRBJ1-2 TRBV5-8 - CASSTRVLYGYTF TGTGCCAGCAGCACTAGGGTTCTCTATGGCTACACCTTC
- TRBJ2-7 TRBV10-2 - CASSESAGWVQETGEQYF TGCGCCAGCAGTGAGTCGGCTGGTTGGGTACAGGAGACGGGCGAGCAGTACTTC
- TRBJ1-2 TRBV5-6 - CASSPETGTDGYTF TGTGCCAGCAGCCCCGAAACAGGGACGGATGGCTACACCTTC
- TRBJ2-1 TRBV6-6 - CASSYSLIGGEQFF TGTGCCAGCAGTTACTCTCTGATCGGTGGTGAGCAGTTCTTC
TRBD2 TRBJ2-1 TRBV11-2 - CASSLGRASGRKYEQFF TGTGCCAGCAGCTTAGGCAGGGCTAGCGGGAGGAAATATGAGCAGTTCTTC
- TRBJ2-3 TRBV11-2 - CASSPIPGERADTQYF TGTGCCAGCAGCCCTATTCCAGGCGAACGGGCAGATACGCAGTATTTT
- TRBJ1-2 TRBV11-3 - CASSLLSGINYGYTF TGTGCCAGCAGCTTACTGTCAGGAATAAACTATGGCTACACCTTC
- TRBJ1-1 TRBV6-6 - CASSYSWNTEAFF TGTGCCAGCAGTTACTCCTGGAACACTGAAGCTTTCTTT
TRBD2 TRBJ2-6 TRBV14 - CASSQEDQLAAGANVLTF TGTGCCAGCAGCCAAGAAGATCAACTAGCGGCTGGGGCCAACGTCCTGACTTTC
TRBD2 TRBJ2-1 TRBV7-9 - CASSPTPGDSGRGGEQFF TGTGCCAGCAGCCCTACCCCCGGGGATAGCGGGAGGGGTGGTGAGCAGTTCTTC
- TRBJ1-3 TRBV27 - CASSRKPGRANTIYF TGTGCCAGCAGTCGGAAACCGGGGAGGGCTAACACCATATATTTT
- TRBJ2-1 TRBV7-6 - CASSLVFRSSYNEQFF TGTGCCAGCAGCTTAGTTTTCCGGTCCTCCTACAATGAGCAGTTCTTC
- TRBJ2-7 TRBV27 once CASRTVGQQYF TGTGCCAGCAGGACAGTCGGGCAGCAGTACTTC
- TRBJ2-3 TRBV7-9 - CASSLAETDYTDTQYF TGTGCCAGCAGCTTAGCCGAGACAGATTACACAGATACGCAGTATTTT
TRBD1 TRBJ1-1 TRBV9 - CASSSGTGGSGTEAFF TGTGCCAGCAGCTCCGGGACAGGGGGTTCCGGCACTGAAGCTTTCTTT
- TRBJ1-2 TRBV29-1 - CSVAVTFVEGYTF TGCAGCGTTGCCGTGACGTTCGTGGAAGGCTACACCTTC
- TRBJ2-1 TRBV6-6 - CASTLTLGGYNEQFF TGTGCCAGCACTCTCACGTTGGGTGGGTACAATGAGCAGTTCTTC
- TRBJ2-7 TRBV7-6 - CASSLARKGAYEQYF TGTGCCAGCAGCTTAGCGCGAAAGGGTGCCTACGAGCAGTACTTC
- TRBJ1-1 TRBV5-1 - CASSFFLRGPNTEAFF TGCGCCAGCAGCTTCTTTCTCCGGGGGCCGAACACTGAAGCTTTCTTT
- TRBJ1-1 TRBV5-1 - CASSLDPANTEAFF TGCGCCAGCAGCTTGGATCCAGCAAACACTGAAGCTTTCTTT
- TRBJ2-1 TRBV6-5 - CASSTAGNLHNEQFF TGTGCCAGCAGTACGGCCGGGAATCTCCACAATGAGCAGTTCTTC